Listed below are T cell receptor beta chains from one sample, sequenced in a study of blood T cells in healthy people across ages. TCRdb used MiXCR to reprocess the 5' RACE reads, holding one entry per CDR3 protein. In the table there are 1.5 million to 2 million distinct CDR3 sequences, roughly 30% of which are singletons. The sample taken for sequencing was blood. The receptors stem from a woman in her 30s in good health. Both conserved end residues are part of each CDR3. A D gene is named only where the DNA matches it firmly. For some rows the clone size is stated as once, few or many, or as a class when expanded; others skip it.

J	size	D	V	length	CDR3	DNA
TRBJ2-5	few	TRBD2	TRBV4-2	18	CASSPVGSGGGTQETQYF	TGTGCCAGCAGCCCGGTAGGAAGTGGCGGGGGAACACAAGAGACCCAGTACTTC
TRBJ1-4	NA	NA	TRBV6-2/TRBV6-3	11	CASSNYEKLFF	TGTGCCAGCAGCAATTATGAAAAACTGTTTTTT
TRBJ2-7	NA	NA	TRBV4-1	14	CASSHGPRDYEQYF	TGCGCCAGCAGCCACGGGCCACGAGACTACGAGCAGTACTTC
TRBJ2-3	NA	TRBD2	TRBV9	15	CASSPYRGVADTQYF	TGTGCCAGCAGCCCCTACCGGGGGGTCGCAGATACGCAGTATTTT
TRBJ1-4	few	TRBD1	TRBV7-9	16	CASSTPWTGDREKLFF	TGTGCCAGCAGCACCCCGTGGACAGGGGACCGCGAAAAACTGTTTTTT
TRBJ1-2	NA	NA	TRBV5-1	15	CASTLNPGQSYGYTF	TGCGCCAGCACCTTGAACCCAGGACAGTCCTATGGCTACACCTTC
TRBJ2-1	few	TRBD2	TRBV7-3	15	CASSEGAGGPHEQFF	TGTGCCAGCAGCGAGGGAGCGGGGGGGCCGCACGAGCAGTTCTTC
TRBJ2-1	NA	TRBD2	TRBV5-1	14	CASSLSGSGGQEFF	TGCGCCAGCAGCTTGAGCGGGAGTGGCGGGCAGGAGTTCTTC
TRBJ2-6	few	NA	TRBV27	18	CASSLLTVGLSGANVLTF	TGTGCCAGCAGTTTATTGACCGTTGGGCTCTCTGGGGCCAACGTCCTGACTTTC
TRBJ2-1	NA	TRBD1	TRBV7-9	15	CASSLAGTGPNERFF	TGTGCCAGCAGCTTAGCCGGGACAGGGCCCAATGAGCGGTTCTTC